This TCR beta chain comes out of a study of blood T cell repertoires in COVID-19. Study context: Specimens from acute and convalescent COVID-19 originated in the United States, Italy and Spain.

Clones were sequenced by immunoSEQ multiplex PCR, and TCRdb holds only the in-frame ones, with some missing. The sample records 150,000 or so clones, about 76% being singletons. The CDR3 runs 14 residues. Germline CDR1 is LNHDA and CDR2 is SQIVND (reference sequence). The V and J ends lost 2 bases and 4 bases respectively, with 11 bases between them. The sequencing sample was made of peripheral blood. The chain joins TRBV19 to TRBJ1-2; D may be TRBD1 (5 bases). The receptor was derived from a woman aged 70-85 years with COVID-19, enrolled during active disease. CDR3 in amino acids: CASSIIDQGYGYTF. The CDR3 DNA follows: TGTGCCAGTAGTATAATCGACCAGGGCTATGGCTACACCTTC. The full variable domain, rest sourced from reference TRBV19 and TRBJ1-2, is DGGITQSPKYLFRKEGQNVTLSCEQNLNHDAMYWYRQDPGQGLRLIYYSQIVNDFQKGDIAEGYSVSREKKESFPLTVTSAQKNPTAFYLCASSIIDQGYGYTFGSGTRLTVV.